This is a list of T cell receptor beta chains from one sample in a study of OX40 agonist ivuxolimab in advanced cancers. Clones were read by immunoSEQ multiplex PCR, and TCRdb kept only the in-frame ones, dropping some. The sample lists about 43,000 clones, approximately 86% occurring once. The material was CD4+ or CD8+ T cells sorted from blood, obtained in a trial of the OX40 agonist ivuxolimab. All receptors come from an adult with an advanced solid tumor such as melanoma, head and neck, liver or kidney cancer. The CDR3 runs from the conserved cysteine through the conserved F or W. Only some rows state a clone size, as once, few, many or a class for expanded clones.

V gene | clone size | CDR3 protein
TRBV4-1 | - | CASSQPPGQGIGVDEQYF
TRBV7-2 | - | CASSRGQGARNEKLFF
TRBV6-1 | - | CASSRQGAGYGYTF
TRBV7-8 | - | CASSLADAQYF
TRBV29-1 | - | CSLGTSGSYNEQFF
TRBV4-2 | - | CASSQDSGPYYEQYF
TRBV2 | - | CASSGGRRGYSNQPQHF
TRBV7-9 | - | CASSLPTNPRQTNEKLFF
TRBV5-4 | - | CASSEIPTGYSYNEQFF
TRBV7-3 | once | CASSLTSVETQYF
TRBV6-1 | - | CASSAQGARGYTF
TRBV27 | - | CTSSSRDRGRGAKNIQYF
TRBV7-4 | - | CASSLEEISYEQYF
TRBV20-1 | - | CSASSTETQYF
TRBV7-3 | - | CASSLTTGYNEQFF
TRBV5-6 | - | CASSTTDRGGTEAFF
TRBV28 | - | CATSEEPSKTGGYYYEQYF
TRBV6-5 | once | CASRPDRGTNQPQHF
TRBV9 | - | CASSTSVVTYGYTF
TRBV6-5 | few | CASSYVAGGSYEQYF
TRBV4-2 | - | CASSQDVRGIYNEQFF
TRBV19 | - | CASSIVRAGGKDTQYF
TRBV4-3 | - | CASSLDRDPGGETQYF
TRBV6-6 | - | CASSSGTGGTQYF
TRBV18 | once | CASSRGQGDYNEQFF
TRBV11-2 | - | CASGLAGTGELFF
TRBV28 | - | CASSLGAGKTGELFF
TRBV11-2 | - | CASSLGLAGNYGYTF
TRBV2 | many | CAGSSAGGWNEQYF
TRBV4-1 | - | CASSQGGGSSYNEQFF
TRBV29-1 | - | CSVGVRGPRTDTQYF
TRBV27 | - | CASRQGLAYNSPLHF
TRBV7-9 | - | CASSPGGSTEQYF
TRBV4-1 | - | CASSQEGRANTGELLF
TRBV4-1 | - | CASSQVWDSYGYTF
TRBV19 | - | CASSTDRGDTQYF
TRBV5-6 | - | CASSLVEPNYGYTF
TRBV5-1 | - | CASSLVAQGPQTPLHF
TRBV7-8 | - | CASIRGAPDIGTEAFF
TRBV18 | - | CASSLRPGGSGANVLTF
TRBV11-2 | - | CASSSVAGGRNGELFF
TRBV28 | few | CASRTIRGYTF
TRBV29-1 | - | CSVERFISRGADTEAFF
TRBV29-1 | - | CSVGVNTEAFF
TRBV7-8 | - | CASRSRGVAQPQHF
TRBV4-1 | - | CASSPGQAQETQYF
TRBV4-2 | - | CASSQAAGGPYEQYF
TRBV5-8 | - | CASSLARGSGQNNSPLHF
TRBV6-4 | - | CASSYSPGQGRGEQYF
TRBV5-1 | - | CASSRTLSYNEQFF
TRBV5-6 | few | CASSLGRGRGANQPQHF
TRBV7-8 | few | CASSFSVSYEQYF